This passage covers 22 T cell receptor beta chains from one sample sequenced in a study of metastatic and nonmetastatic thyroid tumors. TCRdb re-processed the PCR reads through MiXCR. This sample has about 45,000 clones, with roughly 4% found just once. Thyroid surgery was performed in patients who had received no treatment beforehand. Material: blood. These receptor sequences come from a female donor with papillary thyroid cancer or a benign thyroid nodule (not recorded which). Some clones in this sample may be carry-over from other donors' samples.

This clone has at least ten counts. This chain connects TRBV6-1 to TRBJ2-1; a possible D gene is TRBD2 (7 bases). The CDR3 runs 15 residues. V gave up 2 bases and J gave up 8 bases, with 16 bases separating them. CDR1 is MNHNS and CDR2 is SASEGT in the germline V gene. The CDR3 spells CASSELGGVLDEQFF. As DNA, the CDR3 is TGTGCCAGCAGTGAATTAGGGGGGGTGTTGGATGAGCAGTTCTTC.

With regard to this clone: An end of the junction does not agree with germline; a read error may underlie this. The chain joins TRBV12-3 or TRBV12-4 to TRBJ1-1; D may be TRBD1 (5 bases). The CDR3 spans 13 residues. The CDR3 sequence is CASILQDYTEAFF. CDR3 DNA: TGTGCCAGCATTTTACAGGATTACACTGAAGCTTTCTTT.

At least ten counts were recorded for this clone. The chain recombines TRBV7-2 with TRBJ1-2, with D possibly TRBD1 on 5 matching bases. With 5 bases removed from V and 3 bases from J, the gap between germline ends came to 13 bases. Germline values: CDR1 SGHTA, CDR2 FQGNSA. The CDR3 consists of 14 residues. The CDR3 nucleotides are TGTGCCAGCAGCCTCGGTCCGACAGACTATGGCTACACCTTC. As protein: CASSLGPTDYGYTF.

A few counts support this clone. Germline is not matched at one junction end, which may reflect a read error. The rearrangement links TRBV7-7 to TRBJ2-5, with D hard to call. This CDR3 spans 13 amino acids. CDR1 SSHAT and CDR2 FNYEAQ come from the germline V gene (reference sequence). CDR3 protein: CASSFDGVGTQYF. Written as DNA, the CDR3 is TGTGCTAGCAGCTTTGATGGTGTGGGGACCCAGTACTTC.

Comment on this clone: One end of the junction does not line up with germline, which may come from a read error. V usage is TRBV12-5 and J usage is TRBJ1-2, with D perhaps matching TRBD1 (6 bases). The germline V gene has CDR1 LGHNT and CDR2 FRNRAP. The CDR3 sequence is 14 residues long. The chain's CDR3 is CASSLVTGSGGYTF. In nucleotides, the CDR3 is TGTGCTAGTAGTTTGGTTACAGGGAGTGGAGGCTACACCTTC. The full variable domain, its missing parts supplied by reference TRBV12-5 and TRBJ1-2, is DARVTQTPRHKVTEMGQEVTMRCQPILGHNTVFWYRQTMMQGLELLAYFRNRAPLDDSGMPKDRFSAEMPDATLATLKIQPSEPRDSAVYFCASSLVTGSGGYTFGSGTRLTVV.

On this clone itself: An end of the junction does not agree with germline; a read error may underlie this. The V gene is TRBV6-1, the J gene TRBJ1-1; maybe TRBD1 (5 bases). The CDR3 sequence is 13 residues long. The germline V gene encodes CDR1 MNHNS and CDR2 SASEGT. CDR3 amino acids: CAISTAINTEAFF. The DNA for the CDR3 is TGTGCCATATCGACAGCCATTAACACTGAAGCCTTCTTT.

V usage is TRBV28 and J usage is TRBJ1-4, with D possibly TRBD1 on 5 matching bases. Trimming took off 2 bases at V and 4 bases at J, with 14 bases between the two ends. CDR3 length equals 16 residues. Germline values: CDR1 MDHEN, CDR2 SYDVKM. The CDR3 is CASSLLGTFRNEKLFF. CDR3 bases: TGTGCCAGCAGTTTACTCGGGACTTTTCGTAATGAAAAACTGTTTTTT.

At least ten counts were recorded for this clone. V gene TRBV7-9 combines with J gene TRBJ1-1; 7 nucleotides align to TRBD1. CDR3 length: 13 amino acids. Germline loops: CDR1 SEHNR, CDR2 FQNEAQ (reference sequence). The V segment lost 3 bases and the J segment 4 bases; nucleotides outside the gene matches: 2. The CDR3 here is CASSFQGGTEAFF. The CDR3, as DNA: TGTGCCAGCAGCTTCCAGGGGGGCACTGAAGCTTTCTTT.

Judged by abundance, this clone is large. The chain is built from TRBV6-1 and TRBJ2-3, with 8 bases that match TRBD1. CDR3 length: 15 residues. J was trimmed by 3 bases and V by 7 bases; bases with no gene match: 9. CDR1 is MNHNS, CDR2 SASEGT, per germline. As DNA, the CDR3 is TGTGCCAGCAATATGGGACAGGTGGAAACAGATACGCAGTATTTT. It specifies CASNMGQVETDTQYF.

This clone was picked up many times. This may be a read error, as it is one base from a much larger clone. This chain connects TRBV12-3 or TRBV12-4 to TRBJ2-1; maybe TRBD1 (6 bases). V gave up 0 bases and J gave up 6 bases, with 12 bases separating them. This CDR3 comprises 15 residues. The CDR3 here is CASSLAQGGRNEQFF. CDR3 coding DNA: TGTGCCAGCAGTTTAGCACAGGGTGGTCGCAATGAGCAGTTCTTC.

This clone was observed at least ten times. The chain recombines TRBV12-3 or TRBV12-4 with TRBJ2-2, with 11 bases aligning to TRBD2. The CDR3 has 18 amino acids. After removal of 4 bases from V and 5 bases from J, the junction contained 12 bases not matched to a gene. CDR3 amino acids: CASSSYGGLAGYTGELFF. CDR3 nucleotide sequence: TGTGCCAGCAGTTCTTACGGCGGACTAGCGGGCTATACCGGGGAGCTGTTTTTT.

The sample holds a few counts of this clone. J is TRBJ1-2 and V is TRBV6-5; perhaps TRBD1 as D (6 bases). From germline, CDR1 is MNHEY and CDR2 SVGAGI. The CDR3 spans 14 residues. Between the trimmed V and J ends, which lost 4 bases and 4 bases, there was a span of 13 bases. CDR3: CASSSMGGGYGYTF. CDR3 DNA: TGTGCCAGCAGTTCGATGGGGGGCGGCTATGGCTACACCTTC.

This clone has ten or more counts. The genes are TRBV20-1 and TRBJ2-7, with D perhaps TRBD1 (6 bases). V was trimmed by 4 bases and J by 1 base, leaving 17 bases between them. Per the germline V gene, CDR1 is DFQATT and CDR2 is SNEGSKA (reference sequence). This CDR3 is 15 amino acids long. DNA for the CDR3: TGCAGTGCTACTTCGCCGGGACAAGGATCCTACGAGCAGTACTTC. Its protein product is CSATSPGQGSYEQYF.

A note on this clone: Mismatch with germline at one junction end may stem from a read error. The V and J genes are TRBV27 and TRBJ2-7, with no clear D. CDR1 is MNHEY and CDR2 is SMNVEV in the germline V gene (reference sequence). The CDR3 is 13 residues long. The CDR3 DNA is TGTGCCAGCAGTTTATCGGTATCCTACGAGCAGTGCTTC. The encoded protein is CASSLSVSYEQCF.

In regard to this clone: Germline and junction disagree at one end, which may indicate a read error. Additional DNA sequences in this sample encode the identical CDR3. V gene TRBV19 combines with J gene TRBJ1-1; no reliable D call. The CDR3 extends over 13 amino acids. The germline V gene has CDR1 LNHDA and CDR2 SQIVND (reference sequence). CDR3 bases: TGTGCCAGCAGTAGCGTCGGTAGGACTGAAGCTTTCTTT. This encodes CASSSVGRTEAFF.

This clone was picked up many times. The chain employs TRBV11-3 and TRBJ2-1, with TRBD2 as a possible D gene (5 bases). The CDR3 has 15 amino acids. V shed 11 bases and J shed 4 bases, with 21 bases lying between them. Per the germline V gene, CDR1 is SGHNT and CDR2 is YENEEA. DNA of the CDR3: TGTGCCGACGCGGGCGGAGAACCTTTTTACAATGAGCAGTTCTTC. Encoded protein: CADAGGEPFYNEQFF.

This clone has a handful of counts. V gene TRBV15 combines with J gene TRBJ2-1; 7 bases map to TRBD1. CDR1 and CDR2 (germline): LNHNV, YYDKDF (reference sequence). Trimming removed 2 bases from V and 1 base from J; junction bases left unmatched: 8. The CDR3 is 17 residues long. The CDR3 coding sequence is TGTGCCACCAGCAGATATCCCCCGGGACAGTCCTACAATGAGCAGTTCTTC. Translated: CATSRYPPGQSYNEQFF.

This clone has more than one count but fewer than ten. A much larger clone lies a single base off, so this may be a read error. At the DNA level, this CDR3 is encoded by other sequences in the same sample as well. The chain uses TRBV2 and TRBJ2-5; D not certain. CDR1 is SNHLY and CDR2 is FYNNEI in the germline V gene. This CDR3 spans 14 amino acids. CDR3 protein: CASNKGGSQETQYF. The CDR3 bases are TGTGCCAGCAACAAAGGCGGTTCGCAAGAGACACAGTACTTC.

This clone has ten or more counts. CDR3 DNA: TGTGCCAGCAGCCCAGACACCTCCTACGAGCAGTACTTC. Amino acids: CASSPDTSYEQYF. The chain employs TRBV3-1 and TRBJ2-7; no definite D call. There are 13 residues in the CDR3. Trimming shortened V by 4 bases and J by 0 bases, and 7 bases separated the two germline ends. Germline V gene sequence: CDR1 LGHDT, CDR2 YNNKEL (reference sequence).

This clone was recorded many times. This CDR3 is also generated by other DNA sequences in the sample. CDR3 loop: CASSLGTSGAYEQYF. The CDR3 DNA reads as TGCGCCAGCAGCTTGGGGACTAGCGGAGCCTACGAGCAGTACTTC. The chain links TRBV5-1 to TRBJ2-7, with 10 bases matching TRBD2. Germline assignment: CDR1 SGHRS and CDR2 YFSETQ. V dropped 0 bases and J dropped 2; count of bases not matched to a gene: 2. The CDR3 sequence is 15 residues long.

The chain is built from TRBV6-5 and TRBJ1-1; TRBD1 aligns across 12 bases. Germline values: CDR1 MNHEY, CDR2 SVGAGI. Losses at the gene ends were 0 bases for V and 10 bases for J; bases not matched to a gene: 3. The CDR3 runs to 14 residues. The CDR3 region has the DNA TGTGCCAGCAGTTACTCGGGACAGGGGGCCGGAGCTTTCTTT. Translation gives CASSYSGQGAGAFF.

The rearrangement links TRBV12-3 or TRBV12-4 to TRBJ2-1, with 9 positions matching TRBD1. This CDR3 has 14 residues. V dropped 6 bases and J dropped 8; count of bases not matched to a gene: 8. DNA for the CDR3: TGTGCCAGCAGGAGGACAGGGGATTCGGATGAGCAGTTCTTC. Its translation is CASRRTGDSDEQFF.